This note documents a single TCR beta chain sequence. Antigen unknown. The sample originates from a study of T cell responses to AZD1222 COVID-19 vaccine. Study-level findings and limits: Only 5 or 6 people who got AZD1222 tested seropositive at baseline. Two AZD1222 doses significantly raised spike-specific TCR breadth and depth over controls.

The table came from immunoSEQ multiplex PCR; TCRdb's copy has only in-frame clones and leaves some out. The sample has about 150,000 clones, under 95% seen once; the top ten hold approximately 3.4%. Per germline, CDR1 SQVTM and CDR2 ANQGSEA. V was shortened by 7 bases and J by 0 bases, with 12 bases between the two germline ends. The CDR3 runs to 13 residues. The clonotype was recovered from an adult who received the AZD1222 COVID-19 vaccine. This chain links TRBV29-1 with TRBJ1-2; maybe TRBD1 (6 bases). The source material was peripheral blood, sampled 28 days after the second AZD1222 dose. The CDR3 sequence: CSETGSSNYGYTF. The CDR3 DNA reads TGCAGCGAAACAGGGAGCTCTAACTATGGCTACACCTTC. Based on the CDR3 plus reference TRBV29-1 and TRBJ1-2, the full variable domain is SAVISQKPSRDICQRGTSLTIQCQVDSQVTMMFWYRQQPGQSLTLIATANQGSEATYESGFVIDKFPISRPNLTFSTLTVSNMSPEDSSIYLCSETGSSNYGYTFGSGTRLTVV.